The T cell receptor (beta chain) under discussion was sequenced for a study of blood T cell repertoires in COVID-19. CDR3 length equals 17 residues. The V gene's germline CDR1 is LNHDA and CDR2 SQIVND (reference sequence). Between the trimmed V and J ends, which lost 1 base and 0 bases, there was a span of 13 bases. TCRdb's copy holds only in-frame clones and misses some; the assay was immunoSEQ multiplex PCR. This sample has 200,000 to 250,000 clones; approximately 80% occur once, and the top ten carry approximately 3.1%. This sequence joins TRBV19 and TRBJ1-5; D is uncertain. This clonotype was obtained from a woman in her fifties or sixties who had recovered from COVID-19. Sequenced input: PBMCs or T cells enriched from blood (not recorded which). The CDR3 bases are TGTGCCAGTAGTATAGGGGCGGGCTGGAATAGCAATCAGCCCCAGCATTTT. This encodes CASSIGAGWNSNQPQHF. The variable domain in full, with the rest retrieved from reference TRBV19 and TRBJ1-5, is DGGITQSPKYLFRKEGQNVTLSCEQNLNHDAMYWYRQDPGQGLRLIYYSQIVNDFQKGDIAEGYSVSREKKESFPLTVTSAQKNPTAFYLCASSIGAGWNSNQPQHFGDGTRLSIL.